Given below is one T cell receptor beta chain in context. Its target is not known. V was trimmed by 2 bases and J by 4 bases, leaving 6 bases between them. The CDR3 runs to 13 residues. Germline assignment: CDR1 SNHLY and CDR2 FYNNEI. The data stem from a study of cytomegalovirus exposure and HLA in healthy donors. Study results and limitations: The authors enumerated over 150 TCR beta chains as linked to cytomegalovirus.

The method was immunoSEQ multiplex PCR; TCRdb's version includes in-frame clones alone and lacks a portion of them. The data show around 150,000 clones, approximately 93% seen once. The sequence came from a man aged 18 to 29 in good health and CMV-seronegative. Sequencing was done on a sample of PBMCs. This chain uses TRBV2 with TRBJ1-5; TRBD1 might be the D (6 bases). CDR3 sequence (DNA): TGTGCCAGCAGTGAAACAGGGAATCAGCCCCAGCATTTT. It translates to CASSETGNQPQHF.